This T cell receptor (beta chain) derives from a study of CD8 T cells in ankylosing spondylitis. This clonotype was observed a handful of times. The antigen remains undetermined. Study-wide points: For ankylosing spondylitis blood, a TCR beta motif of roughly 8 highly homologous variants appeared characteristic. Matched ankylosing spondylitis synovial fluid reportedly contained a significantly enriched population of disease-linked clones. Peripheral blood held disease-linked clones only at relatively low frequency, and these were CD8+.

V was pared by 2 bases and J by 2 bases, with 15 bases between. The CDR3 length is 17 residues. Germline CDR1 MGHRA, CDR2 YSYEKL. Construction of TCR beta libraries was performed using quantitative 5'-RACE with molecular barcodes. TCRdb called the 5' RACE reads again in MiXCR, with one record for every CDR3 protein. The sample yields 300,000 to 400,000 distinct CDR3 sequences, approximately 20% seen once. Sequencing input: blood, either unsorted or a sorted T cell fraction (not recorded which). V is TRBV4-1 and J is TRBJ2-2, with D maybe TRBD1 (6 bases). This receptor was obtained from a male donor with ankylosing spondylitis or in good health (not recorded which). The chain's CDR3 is CASSQPTRTENTGELFF. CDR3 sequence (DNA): TGCGCCAGCAGCCAACCTACCCGGACAGAAAACACCGGGGAGCTGTTTTTT.